This T cell receptor beta chain was obtained from a study of vaccination and CD4 T cells after COVID-19. Study context: Six males and four females, two Hispanic, made up the convalescents. Taking of post-vaccine samples occurred a median about 70 days after dose two (range 14 to 241). Whole-study results and caveats: Median counts of SARS-CoV-2-reactive clonotypes increased from roughly 21 to 40; this difference was not significant.

This CDR3 has 14 amino acids. Trimming left V 5 bases short and J 8 bases short, with 18 bases between. The germline V gene encodes CDR1 DFQATT and CDR2 SNEGSKA (reference sequence). A single record per CDR3 protein comes from TCRdb applying MiXCR to the PCR reads. Here the sample spans 15,000 to 20,000 distinct CDR3 sequences, 55% to 65% being singletons. This clonotype was observed a handful of times. Its antigen is not known. This receptor was obtained from a human donor who had recovered from COVID-19. The chain joins TRBV20-1 to TRBJ1-4; D possibly corresponds to TRBD1 (5 bases). Sequences were derived from CD4+ T cells from blood, sampled before SARS-CoV-2 vaccination. The CDR3 DNA is TGCAGTGCTGGCCCCGGGGCTAGAGGGGAAAAACTGTTTTTT. This sequence encodes CSAGPGARGEKLFF.